This T cell receptor (beta chain) is drawn from a study of response to subunit inactivated influenza vaccine. Study findings and constraints: The authors offered the suggestion that each seasonal influenza vaccination recruits few new T cells.

Germline V gene data show CDR1 as LGHNA and CDR2 as YSLEER. The CDR3 is made up of 16 amino acids. V trimming: 0 bases; J trimming: 6 bases; junction bases outside the gene matches: 7. On this clonotype: Its antigen is not identified.

One entry per CDR3 protein results from TCRdb running MiXCR on the RT-PCR reads. Among 300,000 to 350,000 distinct CDR3 sequences listed, 22% were seen once. The source of this sequence is a man in his fifties or sixties who received an inactivated influenza vaccine. The sample in question was PBMCs from blood, obtained less than 22 months after vaccination. The chain employs TRBV4-3 and TRBJ1-5; 8 nucleotides match TRBD1. The CDR3 here is CASSQDWGRGLQPQHF. CDR3 nucleotide sequence: TGCGCCAGCAGCCAAGATTGGGGCAGGGGGCTTCAGCCCCAGCATTTT.